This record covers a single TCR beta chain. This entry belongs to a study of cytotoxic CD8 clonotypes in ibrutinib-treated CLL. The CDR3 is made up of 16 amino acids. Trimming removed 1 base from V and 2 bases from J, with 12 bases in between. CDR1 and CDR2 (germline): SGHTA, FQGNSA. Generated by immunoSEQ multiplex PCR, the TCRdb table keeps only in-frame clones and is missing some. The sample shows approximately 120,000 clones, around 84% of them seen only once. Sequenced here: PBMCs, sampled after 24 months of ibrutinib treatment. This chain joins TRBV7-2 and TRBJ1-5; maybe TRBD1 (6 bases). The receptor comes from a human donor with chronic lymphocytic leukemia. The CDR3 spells CASSLGRGKGNQPQHF. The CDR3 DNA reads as TGTGCCAGCAGCTTAGGCAGGGGTAAGGGCAATCAGCCCCAGCATTTT.